This entry is about one T cell receptor beta chain. Germline assignment: CDR1 SEHNR and CDR2 FQNEAQ (reference sequence). CDR3 length: 14 amino acids. After removal of 4 bases from V and 8 bases from J, the junction contained 10 bases not matched to a gene. The sample belongs to a study of blood T cell repertoires in COVID-19. Looking at the study overall: Samples of COVID-19 (acute and convalescent) were obtained from the United States, Italy and Spain. Sources were T cells, B-cell-depleted T cells, or PBMCs; the material itself was cDNA or gDNA.

In the authors' methods: Amplified reference gene primers provided the basis for estimating nucleated cell counts. Method: immunoSEQ multiplex PCR; TCRdb's copy keeps in-frame clones and lacks some. V, J and clone size were drawn from that table, and D and trimming were deduced from the DNA. The table has around 200,000 clones, 84% seen once. The TCR was taken from a human donor with acute or convalescent COVID-19. The donor label of this sample is uncertain. Specimen: peripheral blood. This sequence joins TRBV7-9 and TRBJ1-2; TRBD1 agrees at 7 bases. The CDR3 region has the DNA TGTGCCAGCAGCTATAACGACAGGGCCGGGGGCTACACCTTC. Amino acids: CASSYNDRAGGYTF.